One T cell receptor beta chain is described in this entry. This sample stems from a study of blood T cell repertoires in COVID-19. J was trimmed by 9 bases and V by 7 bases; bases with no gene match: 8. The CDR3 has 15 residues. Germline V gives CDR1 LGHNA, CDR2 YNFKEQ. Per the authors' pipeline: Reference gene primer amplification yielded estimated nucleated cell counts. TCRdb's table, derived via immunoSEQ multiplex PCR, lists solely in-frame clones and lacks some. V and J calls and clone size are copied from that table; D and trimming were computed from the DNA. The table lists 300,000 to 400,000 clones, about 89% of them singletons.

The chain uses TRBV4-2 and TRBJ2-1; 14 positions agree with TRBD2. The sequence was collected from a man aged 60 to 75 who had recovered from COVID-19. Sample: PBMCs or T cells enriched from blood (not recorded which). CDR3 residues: CASTRLAGGYGEQFF. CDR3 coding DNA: TGTGCCAGCACCCGACTAGCGGGAGGGTATGGTGAGCAGTTCTTC.